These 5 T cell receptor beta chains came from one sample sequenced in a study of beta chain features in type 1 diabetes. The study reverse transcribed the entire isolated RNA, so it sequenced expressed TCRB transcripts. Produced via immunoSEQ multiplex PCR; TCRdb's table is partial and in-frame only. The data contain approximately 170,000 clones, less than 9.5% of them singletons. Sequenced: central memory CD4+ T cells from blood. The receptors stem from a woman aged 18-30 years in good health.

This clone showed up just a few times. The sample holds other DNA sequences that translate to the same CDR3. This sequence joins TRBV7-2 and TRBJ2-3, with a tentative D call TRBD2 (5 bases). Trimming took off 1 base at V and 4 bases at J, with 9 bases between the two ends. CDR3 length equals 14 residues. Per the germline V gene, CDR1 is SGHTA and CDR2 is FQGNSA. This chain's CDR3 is CASSLGSSADTQYF. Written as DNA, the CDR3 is TGTGCCAGCAGCTTAGGCAGTAGCGCAGATACGCAGTATTTT. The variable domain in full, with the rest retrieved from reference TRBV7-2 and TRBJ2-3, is GAGVSQSPSNKVTEKGKDVELRCDPISGHTALYWYRQSLGQGLEFLIYFQGNSAPDKSGLPSDRFSAERTGGSVSTLTIQRTQQEDSAVYLCASSLGSSADTQYFGPGTRLTVL.

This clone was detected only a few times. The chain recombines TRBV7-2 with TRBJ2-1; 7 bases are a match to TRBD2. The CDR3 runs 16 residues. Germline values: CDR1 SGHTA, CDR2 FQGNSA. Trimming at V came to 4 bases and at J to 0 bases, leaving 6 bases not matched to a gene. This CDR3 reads CASSSRGGSSYNEQFF. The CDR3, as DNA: TGTGCCAGCAGCTCCCGGGGAGGGAGCTCCTACAATGAGCAGTTCTTC.

The CDR3 loop reads CASSEGGGRNGGYTF. The CDR3 region has the DNA TGTGCCAGCAGTGAAGGGGGGGGGCGGAATGGTGGCTACACCTTC. This chain connects TRBV2 to TRBJ1-2; D is perhaps TRBD1 (6 bases). CDR3 length equals 15 residues. Trimming removed 1 base at V and 7 bases at J, with 16 bases between. Germline loops: CDR1 SNHLY, CDR2 FYNNEI. Using reference TRBV2 and TRBJ1-2 for the parts outside the CDR3, the full variable domain is EPEVTQTPSHQVTQMGQEVILRCVPISNHLYFYWYRQILGQKVEFLVSFYNNEISEKSEIFDDQFSVERPDGSNFTLKIRSTKLEDSAMYFCASSEGGGRNGGYTFGSGTRLTVV.

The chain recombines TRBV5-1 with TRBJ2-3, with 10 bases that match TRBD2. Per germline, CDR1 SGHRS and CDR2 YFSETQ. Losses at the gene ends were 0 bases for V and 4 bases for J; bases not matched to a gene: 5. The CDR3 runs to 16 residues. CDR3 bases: TGCGCCAGCAGCTTGGGTCCTAGCGGGAGTTCAGATACGCAGTATTTT. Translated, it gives CASSLGPSGSSDTQYF.

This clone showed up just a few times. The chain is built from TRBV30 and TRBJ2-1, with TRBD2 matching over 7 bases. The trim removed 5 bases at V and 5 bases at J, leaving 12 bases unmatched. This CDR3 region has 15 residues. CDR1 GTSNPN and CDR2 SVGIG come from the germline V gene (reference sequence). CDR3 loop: CAWSYKGLADNEQFF. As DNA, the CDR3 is TGTGCCTGGTCATATAAGGGCCTAGCGGACAATGAGCAGTTCTTC.